This T cell receptor beta chain stems from a study of monozygotic twins with inflammatory bowel disease. Study conclusions and caveats: Versus healthy twins, IBD patients showed fewer clonotypes shared with others, especially with disease activity. Since immunosuppressive treatments differed, patient repertoires may have gained added variability.

The CDR3 sequence is 14 residues long. CDR1 is SGHNT, CDR2 YYREEE, per germline (reference sequence). As for this clonotype: Antigen unknown.

Researchers generated cDNA in eight separate reactions per sample. Via template switching, UMIs carrying a 6-nucleotide sample barcode were introduced. For each CDR3 protein, TCRdb gives one entry from its re-call of the 5' RACE reads, without DNA. The table lists some 450,000 distinct CDR3 sequences, with about 2.3% in the top ten. Sequencing used blood. The sequence was obtained from a human donor with ulcerative colitis or Crohn's disease, or a healthy co-twin of an affected twin (not recorded which). This chain links TRBV5-4 with TRBJ2-3; with no DNA, the TCRdb D assignment of TRBD2 cannot be verified. CDR3 protein: CASSERGSTDTQYF.